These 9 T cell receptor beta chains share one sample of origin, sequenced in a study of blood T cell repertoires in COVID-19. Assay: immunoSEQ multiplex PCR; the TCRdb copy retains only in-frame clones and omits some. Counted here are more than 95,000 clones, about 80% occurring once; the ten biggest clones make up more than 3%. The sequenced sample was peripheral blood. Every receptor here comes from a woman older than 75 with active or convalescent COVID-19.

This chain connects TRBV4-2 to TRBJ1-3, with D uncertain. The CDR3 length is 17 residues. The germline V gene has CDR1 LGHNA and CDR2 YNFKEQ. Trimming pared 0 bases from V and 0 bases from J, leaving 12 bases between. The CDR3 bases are TGTGCCAGCAGCCAAGATGTCGCAGGCCCCTCTGGAAACACCATATATTTT. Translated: CASSQDVAGPSGNTIYF.

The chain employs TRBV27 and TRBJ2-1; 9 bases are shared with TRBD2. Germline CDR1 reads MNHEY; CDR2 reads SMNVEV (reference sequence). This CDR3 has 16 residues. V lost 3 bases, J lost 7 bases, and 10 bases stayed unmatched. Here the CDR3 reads CASSFGGGRARNEQFF. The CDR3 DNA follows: TGTGCCAGCAGTTTCGGTGGCGGGAGGGCGCGGAATGAGCAGTTCTTC.

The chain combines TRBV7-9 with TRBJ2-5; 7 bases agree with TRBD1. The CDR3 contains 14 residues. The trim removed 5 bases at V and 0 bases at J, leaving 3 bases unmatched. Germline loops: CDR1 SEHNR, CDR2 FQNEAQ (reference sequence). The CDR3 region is CASSRDRDQETQYF. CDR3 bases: TGTGCCAGCAGCCGCGACAGGGACCAAGAGACCCAGTACTTC.

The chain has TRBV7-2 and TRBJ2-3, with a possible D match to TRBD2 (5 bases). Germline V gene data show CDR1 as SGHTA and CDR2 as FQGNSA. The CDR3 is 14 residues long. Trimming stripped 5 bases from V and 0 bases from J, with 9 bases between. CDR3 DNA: TGTGCCAGCAGCGGGAGAGCTAGCACAGATACGCAGTATTTT. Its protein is CASSGRASTDTQYF. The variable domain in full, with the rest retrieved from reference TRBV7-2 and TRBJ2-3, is GAGVSQSPSNKVTEKGKDVELRCDPISGHTALYWYRQSLGQGLEFLIYFQGNSAPDKSGLPSDRFSAERTGGSVSTLTIQRTQQEDSAVYLCASSGRASTDTQYFGPGTRLTVL.

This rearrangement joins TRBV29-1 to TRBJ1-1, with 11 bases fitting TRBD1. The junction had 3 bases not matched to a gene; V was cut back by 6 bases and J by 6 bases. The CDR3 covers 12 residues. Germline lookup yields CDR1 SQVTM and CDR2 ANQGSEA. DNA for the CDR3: TGCAGCGTCCTGGGACAGGGGGCTGAAGCTTTCTTT. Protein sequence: CSVLGQGAEAFF.

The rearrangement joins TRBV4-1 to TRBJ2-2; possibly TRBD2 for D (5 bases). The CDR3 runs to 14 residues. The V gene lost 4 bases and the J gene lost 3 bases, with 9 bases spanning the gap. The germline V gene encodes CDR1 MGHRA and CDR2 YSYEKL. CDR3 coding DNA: TGCGCCAGCAGCCCTGGAGGAGACACCGGGGAGCTGTTTTTT. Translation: CASSPGGDTGELFF.

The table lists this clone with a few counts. CDR3 sequence: CASSMGGVRGYNEKLFF. CDR3 in DNA: TGCGCCAGCAGCATGGGAGGAGTCAGGGGATATAATGAAAAACTGTTTTTT. The rearrangement links TRBV5-1 to TRBJ1-4; TRBD1 is a possible D gene (6 bases). The germline V gene encodes CDR1 SGHRS and CDR2 YFSETQ. V lost 4 bases, J lost 4 bases, and 20 bases lay in between. CDR3 length: 17 residues.

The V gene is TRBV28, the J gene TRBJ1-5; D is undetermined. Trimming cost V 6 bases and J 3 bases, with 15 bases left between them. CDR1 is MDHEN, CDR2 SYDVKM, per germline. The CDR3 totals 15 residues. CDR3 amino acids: CASSPAEGFNQPQHF. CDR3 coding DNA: TGTGCCAGCAGCCCCGCGGAGGGTTTCAATCAGCCCCAGCATTTT. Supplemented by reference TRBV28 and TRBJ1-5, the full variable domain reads DVKVTQSSRYLVKRTGEKVFLECVQDMDHENMFWYRQDPGLGLRLIYFSYDVKMKEKGDIPEGYSVSREKKERFSLILESASTNQTSMYLCASSPAEGFNQPQHFGDGTRLSIL.

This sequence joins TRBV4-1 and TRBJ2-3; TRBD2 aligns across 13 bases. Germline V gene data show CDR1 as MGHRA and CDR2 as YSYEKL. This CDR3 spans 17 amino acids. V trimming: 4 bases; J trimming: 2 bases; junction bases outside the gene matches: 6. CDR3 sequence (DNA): TGCGCCAGCAGCCTAACGGGACTAGCGGGACCCACAGATACGCAGTATTTT. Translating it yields CASSLTGLAGPTDTQYF.